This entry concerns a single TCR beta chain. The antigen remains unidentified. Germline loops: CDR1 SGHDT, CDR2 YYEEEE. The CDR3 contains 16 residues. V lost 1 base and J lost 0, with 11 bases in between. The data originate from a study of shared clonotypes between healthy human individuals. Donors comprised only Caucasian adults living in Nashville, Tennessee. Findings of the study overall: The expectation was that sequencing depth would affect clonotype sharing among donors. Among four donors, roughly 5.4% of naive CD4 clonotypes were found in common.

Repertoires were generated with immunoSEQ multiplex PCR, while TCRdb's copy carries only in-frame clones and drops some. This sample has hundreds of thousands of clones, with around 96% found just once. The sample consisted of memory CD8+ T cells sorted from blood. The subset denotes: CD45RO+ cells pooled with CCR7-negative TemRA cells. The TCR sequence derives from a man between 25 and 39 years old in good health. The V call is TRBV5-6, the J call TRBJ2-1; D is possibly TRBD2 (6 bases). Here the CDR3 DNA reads TGTGCCAGCAGCTTGATCGGGAGATCCTCCTACAATGAGCAGTTCTTC. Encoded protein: CASSLIGRSSYNEQFF.